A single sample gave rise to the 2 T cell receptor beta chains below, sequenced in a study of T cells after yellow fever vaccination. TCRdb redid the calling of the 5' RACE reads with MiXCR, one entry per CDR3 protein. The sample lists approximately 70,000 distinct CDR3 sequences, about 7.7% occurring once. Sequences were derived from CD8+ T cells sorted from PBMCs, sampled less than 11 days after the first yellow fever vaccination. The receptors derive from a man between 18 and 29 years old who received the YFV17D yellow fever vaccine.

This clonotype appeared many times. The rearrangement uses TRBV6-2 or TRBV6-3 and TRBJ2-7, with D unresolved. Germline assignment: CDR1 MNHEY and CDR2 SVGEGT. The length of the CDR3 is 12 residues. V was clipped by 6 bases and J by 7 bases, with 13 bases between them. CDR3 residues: CASSRPSLEQYF. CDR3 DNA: TGTGCCAGCAGCCGGCCGTCCCTGGAGCAGTACTTC.

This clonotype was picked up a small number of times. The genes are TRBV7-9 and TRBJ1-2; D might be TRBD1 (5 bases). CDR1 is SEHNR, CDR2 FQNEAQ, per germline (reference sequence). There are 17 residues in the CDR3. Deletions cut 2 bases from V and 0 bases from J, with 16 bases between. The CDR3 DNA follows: TGTGCCAGCAGCTTAAATCTTAGGGACCGGGCTAACTATGGCTACACCTTC. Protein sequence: CASSLNLRDRANYGYTF.